These 6 T cell receptor delta chains share one sample of origin, sequenced in a study of gamma-delta chains in newborns, infants, children. TCRdb reapplied CATT to the reads. The sample lists 6,400 or so delta-chain clones, roughly 0.71% occurring once. Sequencing was carried out using blood. These receptor sequences come from a child who was a newborn, infant or young child, either healthy, febrile or measles-vaccinated (not recorded which).

This clone was counted only a few times. A clone one base away is much larger, so this may be a read error. Other DNA sequences from this sample encode an identical CDR3 as well. The chain joins TRDV2 to TRDJ3; 7 nucleotides agree with TRDD3. V lost 4 bases, J lost 0 bases, and 5 bases stayed unmatched. Per the germline V gene, CDR1 is GEAIGNYY and CDR2 is EKD. CDR3 size: 17 residues. The chain's CDR3 is CACDGIHSSWDTRQMFF. DNA of the CDR3: TGTGCCTGTGATGGGATACACAGCTCCTGGGACACCCGACAGATGTTTTTC.

This clone occurred a few times. A read error likely explains why the TCRdb protein, taken from a much larger clone, differs from this DNA's translation at residue 13; the protein shown is translated from the DNA. The V gene is TRDV2, the J gene TRDJ3; 12 positions agree with TRDD3. V lost 0 bases, J lost 3 bases, and 11 bases stayed unmatched. Germline assignment: CDR1 GEAIGNYY and CDR2 EKD. This CDR3 is built from 21 residues. CDR3: CACDTVLGDTLSFWDTRQMFF. The CDR3 coding sequence is TGTGCCTGTGACACCGTACTGGGGGATACCCTGAGCTTCTGGGACACCCGACAGATGTTTTTC.

Concerning this clone itself: Being one base from a much bigger clone, this may be a read error. The chain uses TRDV2 and TRDJ1; tentative D call: TRDD3 (5 bases). CDR3 length: 16 amino acids. CDR1 is GEAIGNYY and CDR2 is EKD in the germline V gene. The V end was cut by 0 bases, the J end by 2 bases, with 15 bases between. As DNA, the CDR3 is TGTGCCTGTGACACCCCGGGGAAGGGCAGTACCGATAAACTCATCTTT. This gives the protein CACDTPGKGSTDKLIF.

As regards this clone: A much more abundant neighbour one base away suggests this may be a read error. Other DNA sequences in the same sample also yield this CDR3. This chain's CDR3 is CACDSVLGDKPWDTRQMFF. DNA for the CDR3: TGTGCCTGTGACTCCGTACTGGGGGATAAGCCCTGGGACACCCGACAGATGTTTTTC. The chain combines TRDV2 with TRDJ3; 11 bases are a match to TRDD3. The germline V gene has CDR1 GEAIGNYY and CDR2 EKD. V shed 3 bases and J 2 bases; nucleotides not matched to a gene: 8. CDR3 size: 19 residues.

This clone has just a few counts. A read error is possible here, since a much larger clone lies one base away. The V gene is TRDV2, the J gene TRDJ3; TRDD3 aligns across 12 bases. Germline V CDR1 and CDR2: GEAIGNYY, EKD. The CDR3 has 20 amino acids. The CDR3, as DNA: TGTGCCTGTGACACGTACTGGGGGATACCAAGCTCCTGGGGCACCCGACAGATGTTTTTC. It codes for CACDTYWGIPSSWGTRQMFF.

Worth noting for this clone: TCRdb has a much larger clone's protein, which differs at residue 14 from the translation of this DNA, likely because of a read error; what is shown is the protein translated from the DNA. The rearrangement links TRDV2 to TRDJ3; weak D call: TRDD3 (6 bases). Germline assignment: CDR1 GEAIGNYY and CDR2 EKD. There are 20 residues in the CDR3. DNA of the CDR3: TGTGCCTGTGACACCGGGTGGGGATTCCGGAGCTCCTGGGAAACCCGACAGATGTTTTTC. It yields the protein CACDTGWGFRSSWETRQMFF.